These T cell receptor beta chains were read from a single sample in a study of T cells after yellow fever vaccination. TCRdb fed the 5' RACE reads into MiXCR, producing one record per CDR3 protein. The sample holds about 130,000 distinct CDR3 sequences, about 7.4% seen once. Sequencing was performed on CD4+ T cells sorted from PBMCs, taken about 10 days after the first yellow fever vaccination. The origin of the receptors is a man younger than 35 who received the YFV17D yellow fever vaccine. Both conserved end residues are part of each CDR3. Clone size, where shown, is once, few, many, or a class for clones that have expanded.

v_call	clone_size	j_call	cdr3_aa
TRBV5-1	many	TRBJ2-7	CASSLGLAVEQYF
TRBV5-1	many	TRBJ1-4	CASSWGSTGGEKLFF
TRBV10-3	many	TRBJ2-1	CAISESSAGRNEQFF
TRBV3-1	many	TRBJ2-7	CASSPFSGLRSYEQYF
TRBV7-2	many	TRBJ2-4	CASSSSRTGRRKNIQYF
TRBV18	NA	TRBJ1-6	CASSPRAGVYNSPLHF
TRBV20-1	many	TRBJ2-7	CSAERRDEQYF
TRBV18	many	TRBJ1-2	CASSPEGQGGNYGYTF
TRBV5-1	many	TRBJ2-3	CASSFSGPLATQYF
TRBV6-1	few	TRBJ1-2	CASSKGTGSNYGYTF
TRBV5-6	many	TRBJ1-4	CASSLPYPGQGSALSEKLFF
TRBV5-1	many	TRBJ2-5	CASQSLGLGYQETQYF
TRBV9	few	TRBJ1-6	CASSVAGGRSSYNSPLHF
TRBV6-2/TRBV6-3	many	TRBJ1-1	CASSFLLGRTLNTEAFF
TRBV20-1	many	TRBJ2-3	CSAIRTSGRTQYF
TRBV12-3/TRBV12-4	NA	TRBJ2-5	CASSGGLAGGPSGTQYF